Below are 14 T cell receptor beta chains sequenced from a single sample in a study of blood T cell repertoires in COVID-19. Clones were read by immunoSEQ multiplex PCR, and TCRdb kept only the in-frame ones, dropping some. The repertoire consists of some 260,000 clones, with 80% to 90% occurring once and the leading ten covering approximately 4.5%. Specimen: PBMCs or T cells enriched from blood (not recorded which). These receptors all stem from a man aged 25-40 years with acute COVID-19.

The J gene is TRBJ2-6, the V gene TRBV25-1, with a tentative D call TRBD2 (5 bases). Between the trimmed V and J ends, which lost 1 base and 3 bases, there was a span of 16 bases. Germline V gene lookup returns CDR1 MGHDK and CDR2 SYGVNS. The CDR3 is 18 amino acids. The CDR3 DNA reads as TGTGCCAGCAGTGAATTACTCCCTAGTGGAGGTGGGGCCAACGTCCTGACTTTC. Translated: CASSELLPSGGGANVLTF.

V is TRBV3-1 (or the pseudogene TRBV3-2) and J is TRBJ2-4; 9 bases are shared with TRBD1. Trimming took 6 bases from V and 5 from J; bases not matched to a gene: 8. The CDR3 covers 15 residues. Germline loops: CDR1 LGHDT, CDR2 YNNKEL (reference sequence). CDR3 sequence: CASSRRQGGQNIQYF. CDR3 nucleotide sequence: TGTGCCAGCAGTCGTAGACAGGGGGGGCAAAACATTCAGTACTTC.

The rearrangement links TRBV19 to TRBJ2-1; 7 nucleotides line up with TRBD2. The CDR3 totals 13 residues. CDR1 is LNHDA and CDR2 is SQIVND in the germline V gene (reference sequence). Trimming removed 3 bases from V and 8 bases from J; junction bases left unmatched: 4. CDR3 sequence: CASSMFRGDEQFF. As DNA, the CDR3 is TGTGCCAGTAGTATGTTTCGGGGGGATGAGCAGTTCTTC. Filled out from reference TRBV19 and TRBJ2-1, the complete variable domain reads DGGITQSPKYLFRKEGQNVTLSCEQNLNHDAMYWYRQDPGQGLRLIYYSQIVNDFQKGDIAEGYSVSREKKESFPLTVTSAQKNPTAFYLCASSMFRGDEQFFGPGTRLTVL.

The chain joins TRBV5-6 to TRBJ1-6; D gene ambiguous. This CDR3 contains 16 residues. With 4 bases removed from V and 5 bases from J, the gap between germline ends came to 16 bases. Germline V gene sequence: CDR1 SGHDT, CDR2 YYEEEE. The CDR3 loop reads CASSPSEIVDNSPLHF. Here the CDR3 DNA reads TGTGCCAGCAGCCCCTCCGAGATTGTAGATAATTCACCCCTCCACTTT.

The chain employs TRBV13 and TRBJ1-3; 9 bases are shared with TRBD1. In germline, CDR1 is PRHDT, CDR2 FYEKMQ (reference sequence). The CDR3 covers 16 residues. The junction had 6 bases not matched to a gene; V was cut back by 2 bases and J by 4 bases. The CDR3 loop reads CASSLTGTGSGNTIYF. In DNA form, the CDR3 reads TGTGCCAGCAGCTTAACCGGGACAGGGTCGGGAAACACCATATATTTT.

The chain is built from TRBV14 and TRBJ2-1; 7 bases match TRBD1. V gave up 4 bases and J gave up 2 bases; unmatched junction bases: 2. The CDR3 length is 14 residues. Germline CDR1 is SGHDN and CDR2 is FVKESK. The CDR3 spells CASSPGTAYNEQFF. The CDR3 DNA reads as TGTGCCAGCAGCCCGGGGACAGCCTACAATGAGCAGTTCTTC.

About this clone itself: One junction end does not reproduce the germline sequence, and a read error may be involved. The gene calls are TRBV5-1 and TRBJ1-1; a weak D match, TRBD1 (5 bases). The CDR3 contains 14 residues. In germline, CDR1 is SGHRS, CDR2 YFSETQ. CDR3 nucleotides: TGTGCCAGCAGCATTAACCGGGACTACACTGAAGCTTTCTTT. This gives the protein CASSINRDYTEAFF. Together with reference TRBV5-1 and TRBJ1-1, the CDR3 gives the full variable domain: KAGVTQTPRYLIKTRGQQVTLSCSPISGHRSVSWYQQTPGQGLQFLFEYFSETQRNKGNFPGRFSGRQFSNSRSEMNVSTLELGDSALYLCASSINRDYTEAFFGQGTRLTVV.

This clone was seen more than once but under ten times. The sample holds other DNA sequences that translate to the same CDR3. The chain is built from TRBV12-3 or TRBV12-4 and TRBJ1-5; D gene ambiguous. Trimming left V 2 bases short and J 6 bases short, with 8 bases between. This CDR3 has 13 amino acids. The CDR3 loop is CASSLTGGQPQHF. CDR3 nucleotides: TGTGCCAGCAGTTTAACGGGAGGTCAGCCCCAGCATTTT.

The CDR3 coding sequence is TGTGCCAGCAGTCCGTTTGGGACAGGGTTGGATGGCTACACCTTC. It translates to CASSPFGTGLDGYTF. The chain couples TRBV2 to TRBJ1-2; 9 bases are shared with TRBD1. The CDR3 is 15 amino acids. V was pared by 5 bases and J by 6 bases, with 10 bases of the junction left unmatched. Per germline, CDR1 SNHLY and CDR2 FYNNEI.

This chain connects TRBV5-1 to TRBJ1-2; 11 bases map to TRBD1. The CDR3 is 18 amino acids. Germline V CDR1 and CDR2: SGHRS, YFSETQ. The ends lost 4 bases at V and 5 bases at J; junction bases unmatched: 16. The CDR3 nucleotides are TGCGCCAGCAGCCCCCAAGCTAGGACAGGGGGCTTTACATATGGCTACACCTTC. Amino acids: CASSPQARTGGFTYGYTF.

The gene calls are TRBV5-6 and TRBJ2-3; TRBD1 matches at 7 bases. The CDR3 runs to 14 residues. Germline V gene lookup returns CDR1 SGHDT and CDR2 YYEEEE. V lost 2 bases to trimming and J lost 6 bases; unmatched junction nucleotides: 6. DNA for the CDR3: TGTGCCAGCAGCTTCAGGGACAGTAGGGATACGCAGTATTTT. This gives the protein CASSFRDSRDTQYF.

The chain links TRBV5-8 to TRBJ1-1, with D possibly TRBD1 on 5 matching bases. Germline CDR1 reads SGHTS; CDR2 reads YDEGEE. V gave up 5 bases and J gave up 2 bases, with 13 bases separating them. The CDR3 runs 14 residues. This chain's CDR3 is CASSWGGSNTEAFF. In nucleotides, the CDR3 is TGTGCCAGCAGTTGGGGGGGAAGTAACACTGAAGCTTTCTTT.

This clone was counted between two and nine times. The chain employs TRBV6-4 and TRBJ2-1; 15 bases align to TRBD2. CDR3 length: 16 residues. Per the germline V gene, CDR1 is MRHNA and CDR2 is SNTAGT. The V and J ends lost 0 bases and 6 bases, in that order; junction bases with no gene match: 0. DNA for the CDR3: TGTGCCAGCAGTGACTCGGGACTAGCGGGAGGCAATGAGCAGTTCTTC. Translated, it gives CASSDSGLAGGNEQFF.

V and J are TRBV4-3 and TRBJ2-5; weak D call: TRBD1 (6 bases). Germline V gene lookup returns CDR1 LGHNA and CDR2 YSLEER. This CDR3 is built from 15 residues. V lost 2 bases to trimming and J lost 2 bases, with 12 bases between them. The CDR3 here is CASSQLGQGQETQYF. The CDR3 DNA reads TGCGCCAGCAGCCAATTGGGGCAGGGGCAAGAGACCCAGTACTTC.